A selection of T cell receptor beta chains follows, all from one sample in a study of cytomegalovirus exposure and HLA in healthy donors. The method was immunoSEQ multiplex PCR; TCRdb's version includes in-frame clones alone and lacks a portion of them. The top ten hold 1.5% to 2% of the sample, which has around 130,000 clones, over 60% seen once. The sample was PBMCs. Source of these receptors: a man younger than 35 in good health and CMV-seronegative. Each CDR3 is given with its conserved first and last residue.

TRBJ1-3 TRBV10-3 CAIRGVDRYSGNTIYF
TRBJ2-1 TRBV5-4 CASRAGNEQFF
TRBJ2-1 TRBV7-3 CASSTSGRGYNEQFF
TRBJ1-2 TRBV5-1 CASSLFTRDYGYTF
TRBJ2-1 TRBV11-2 CASSLGLAGGYEQFF
TRBJ2-1 TRBV4-1 CASSQDGSLAGGNEQFF
TRBJ2-1 TRBV7-8 CASSLVAGNEQFF
TRBJ2-7 TRBV11-2 CASSLAVRQNYEQYF
TRBJ2-7 TRBV28 CASTIAGYEQYF
TRBJ2-2 TRBV29-1 CSVAGRVNTGELFF
TRBJ2-1 TRBV4-1 CASSHPGQGAREQFF
TRBJ2-3 TRBV6-6 CASSPGRGQGTQYF
TRBJ2-7 TRBV28 CASSNKAGQGLAIIRYEQYF
TRBJ1-3 TRBV9 CASSGGTPIKRGNTIYF